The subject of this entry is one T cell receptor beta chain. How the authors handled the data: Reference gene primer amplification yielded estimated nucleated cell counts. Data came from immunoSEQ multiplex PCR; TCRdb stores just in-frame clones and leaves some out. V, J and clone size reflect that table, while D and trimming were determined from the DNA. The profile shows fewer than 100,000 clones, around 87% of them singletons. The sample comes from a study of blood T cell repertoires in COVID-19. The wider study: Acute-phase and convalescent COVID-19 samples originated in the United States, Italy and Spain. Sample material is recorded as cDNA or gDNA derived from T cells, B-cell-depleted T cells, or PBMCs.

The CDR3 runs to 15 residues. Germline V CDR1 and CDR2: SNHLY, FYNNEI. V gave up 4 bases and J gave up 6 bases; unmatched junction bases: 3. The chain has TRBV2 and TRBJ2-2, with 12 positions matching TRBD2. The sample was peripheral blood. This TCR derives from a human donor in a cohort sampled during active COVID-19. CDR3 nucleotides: TGTGCCAGCAGTGTGTCTAGCGGGGGGGCCGGGGAGCTGTTTTTT. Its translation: CASSVSSGGAGELFF.